This T cell receptor beta chain was documented in a study of blood T cell repertoires in COVID-19. Study in general: The origin of the acute and convalescent COVID-19 samples was the United States, Italy and Spain. PBMCs, B-cell-depleted T cells, or T cells were the source of the cDNA or gDNA that made up the material.

The trim removed 3 bases at V and 2 bases at J, leaving 3 bases unmatched. The CDR3 runs to 16 residues. The germline CDR1 and CDR2 sequences are KGHSH and LQKENI. The authors' processing: Estimates of nucleated cell counts were drawn from the amplification of reference gene primers. Produced via immunoSEQ multiplex PCR; TCRdb's table is partial and in-frame only. Clonal size and the V and J genes are those of that table, whereas D and trimming came from the DNA. In the table there are roughly 250,000 clones, 82% of which are singletons. Sequencing used peripheral blood. The chain employs TRBV18 and TRBJ2-6; 8 positions agree with TRBD2. The clonotype was recovered from a woman in her sixties or seventies with active or convalescent COVID-19. The CDR3 DNA reads TGTGCCAGCTCACCCCCGGGGGGGGCTGGGGCCAACGTCCTGACTTTC. Amino acids: CASSPPGGAGANVLTF.